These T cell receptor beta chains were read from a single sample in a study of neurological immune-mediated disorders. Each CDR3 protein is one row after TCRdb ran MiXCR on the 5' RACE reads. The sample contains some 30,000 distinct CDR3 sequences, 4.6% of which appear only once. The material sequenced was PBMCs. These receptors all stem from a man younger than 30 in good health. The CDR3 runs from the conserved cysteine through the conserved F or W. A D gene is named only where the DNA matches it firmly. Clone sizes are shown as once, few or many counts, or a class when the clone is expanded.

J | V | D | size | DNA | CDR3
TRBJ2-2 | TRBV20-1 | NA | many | TGCAGTGCTAGAGGGGAACCTCTCCGGGGGCCGCGAACCACCGGGGAGCTGTTTTTT | CSARGEPLRGPRTTGELFF
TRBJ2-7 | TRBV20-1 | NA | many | TGCAGTGCTAGAGTATTAGGCGGGCACCCCTACGAGCAGTACTTC | CSARVLGGHPYEQYF
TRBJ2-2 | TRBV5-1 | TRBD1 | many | TGCGCCAGCAGCCGGGGGACAGGGGCGGACACCGGGGAGCTGTTTTTT | CASSRGTGADTGELFF
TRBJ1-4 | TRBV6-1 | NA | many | TGTGCCAGCCGAAGGGAGCTCGACGAAAAACTGTTTTTT | CASRRELDEKLFF
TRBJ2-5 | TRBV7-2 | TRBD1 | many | TGTGCCAGCATGGACAGGGCGGCGGAGACCCAGTACTTC | CASMDRAAETQYF
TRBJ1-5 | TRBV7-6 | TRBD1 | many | TGTGCCAGCAGCTTAGCGCCGGGACAGCTCAATCAGCCCCAGCATTTT | CASSLAPGQLNQPQHF
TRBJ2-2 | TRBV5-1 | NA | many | TGCGCCAGCCGCCCGGGACCACACACCGGGGAGCTGTTTTTT | CASRPGPHTGELFF
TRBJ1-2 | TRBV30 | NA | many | TGTGCCTGGAGTGGGAGTCTCTATGGCTACACCTTC | CAWSGSLYGYTF
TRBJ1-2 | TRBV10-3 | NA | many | TGTGCCATCAGTGAGTTCCCCGGGAGCCCCAACTATGGCTACACCTTC | CAISEFPGSPNYGYTF
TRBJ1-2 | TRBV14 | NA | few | TGTGCCAGCAGCCACCAACATAGGGCTAACTATGGCTACACCTTC | CASSHQHRANYGYTF
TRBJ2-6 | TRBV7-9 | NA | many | TGTGCCAGCAGCTCAGGGGCTGGGGCCAACGTCCTGACTTTC | CASSSGAGANVLTF